The sequence of this T cell receptor (beta chain) was determined in a study of cytomegalovirus exposure and HLA in healthy donors. Overall study: Earlier results showed roughly 120 million unique TCR beta sequences derived from approximately 170 million T cells.

The V end was cut by 5 bases, the J end by 4 bases, with 8 bases between. This CDR3 region has 12 residues. The V gene's germline CDR1 is MNHNS and CDR2 SASEGT. The PCR was carried out with 60 Vbeta primers and 13 Jbeta primers. Study processing details: In a later analysis, 10 million to 11 million of approximately 81 million unique beta chains occurred in at least two donors. Sequenced by immunoSEQ multiplex PCR; TCRdb stores in-frame clones only, minus some. V, J and clone size are taken as reported in that table, and D and trimming were inferred from the DNA itself. Of around 100,000 clones listed, roughly 85% are singletons.

Sequencing was done on a sample of PBMCs. The genes are TRBV6-1 and TRBJ1-2; D gene ambiguous. The sequence derives from a man aged 40-55 years in good health and CMV-seronegative. CDR3 nucleotides: TGTGCCAGCAGTATAATTAGCTATGGCTACACCTTC. This gives the protein CASSIISYGYTF.